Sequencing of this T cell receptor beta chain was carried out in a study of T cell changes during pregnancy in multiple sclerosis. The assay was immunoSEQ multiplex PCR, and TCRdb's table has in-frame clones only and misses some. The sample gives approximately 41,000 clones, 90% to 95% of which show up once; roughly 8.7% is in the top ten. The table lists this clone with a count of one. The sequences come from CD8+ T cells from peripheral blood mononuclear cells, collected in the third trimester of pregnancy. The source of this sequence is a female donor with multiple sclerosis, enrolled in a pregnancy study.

Here the CDR3 reads CASIKPRGQSTDTQYF. CDR3 bases: TGTGCCAGCATCAAACCCCGGGGACAGAGCACAGATACGCAGTATTTT. The J gene is TRBJ2-3, the V gene TRBV7-9; 7 nucleotides align to TRBD1. Per the germline V gene, CDR1 is SEHNR and CDR2 is FQNEAQ (reference sequence). The CDR3 consists of 16 residues. After removal of 7 bases from V and 0 bases from J, the junction contained 10 bases not matched to a gene.